This T cell receptor beta chain derives from a study of tumor-infiltrating lymphocytes in primary liver carcinoma. For this clonotype: A clone one base away is much larger, so this may be a read error.

TCR beta cDNA came from roughly 450 ng total RNA, primed with a constant-region primer. Three nested multiplex PCR rounds, a slightly modified ARM-PCR method, built the TCR beta libraries. In the first two PCR rounds, TRBV1-TRBV30 forward primers were paired with a C-beta reverse primer, and each round lasted approximately 10 cycles. TCRdb redid the calling of the multiplex PCR reads with MiXCR, one entry per CDR3 protein. The repertoire holds about 310,000 distinct CDR3 sequences, with about 62% as singletons. Germline DNA was extracted too, while blood RNA derived from unsorted whole blood. Patients showed chronic HBV infection and an absence of prior treatment. This CDR3 spans 14 amino acids.

The sample was peripheral blood. This receptor was identified in a man aged 35 to 55 with primary liver carcinoma and hepatitis B virus infection. The rearrangement joins TRBV12-3 or TRBV12-4 to TRBJ2-1, with 8 bases fitting TRBD1. Here the CDR3 DNA reads TGTGCCAGCAAGACAGGGGACGCGAACAATGAGCCGTTCTTC. Translating gives CASKTGDANNEPFF.